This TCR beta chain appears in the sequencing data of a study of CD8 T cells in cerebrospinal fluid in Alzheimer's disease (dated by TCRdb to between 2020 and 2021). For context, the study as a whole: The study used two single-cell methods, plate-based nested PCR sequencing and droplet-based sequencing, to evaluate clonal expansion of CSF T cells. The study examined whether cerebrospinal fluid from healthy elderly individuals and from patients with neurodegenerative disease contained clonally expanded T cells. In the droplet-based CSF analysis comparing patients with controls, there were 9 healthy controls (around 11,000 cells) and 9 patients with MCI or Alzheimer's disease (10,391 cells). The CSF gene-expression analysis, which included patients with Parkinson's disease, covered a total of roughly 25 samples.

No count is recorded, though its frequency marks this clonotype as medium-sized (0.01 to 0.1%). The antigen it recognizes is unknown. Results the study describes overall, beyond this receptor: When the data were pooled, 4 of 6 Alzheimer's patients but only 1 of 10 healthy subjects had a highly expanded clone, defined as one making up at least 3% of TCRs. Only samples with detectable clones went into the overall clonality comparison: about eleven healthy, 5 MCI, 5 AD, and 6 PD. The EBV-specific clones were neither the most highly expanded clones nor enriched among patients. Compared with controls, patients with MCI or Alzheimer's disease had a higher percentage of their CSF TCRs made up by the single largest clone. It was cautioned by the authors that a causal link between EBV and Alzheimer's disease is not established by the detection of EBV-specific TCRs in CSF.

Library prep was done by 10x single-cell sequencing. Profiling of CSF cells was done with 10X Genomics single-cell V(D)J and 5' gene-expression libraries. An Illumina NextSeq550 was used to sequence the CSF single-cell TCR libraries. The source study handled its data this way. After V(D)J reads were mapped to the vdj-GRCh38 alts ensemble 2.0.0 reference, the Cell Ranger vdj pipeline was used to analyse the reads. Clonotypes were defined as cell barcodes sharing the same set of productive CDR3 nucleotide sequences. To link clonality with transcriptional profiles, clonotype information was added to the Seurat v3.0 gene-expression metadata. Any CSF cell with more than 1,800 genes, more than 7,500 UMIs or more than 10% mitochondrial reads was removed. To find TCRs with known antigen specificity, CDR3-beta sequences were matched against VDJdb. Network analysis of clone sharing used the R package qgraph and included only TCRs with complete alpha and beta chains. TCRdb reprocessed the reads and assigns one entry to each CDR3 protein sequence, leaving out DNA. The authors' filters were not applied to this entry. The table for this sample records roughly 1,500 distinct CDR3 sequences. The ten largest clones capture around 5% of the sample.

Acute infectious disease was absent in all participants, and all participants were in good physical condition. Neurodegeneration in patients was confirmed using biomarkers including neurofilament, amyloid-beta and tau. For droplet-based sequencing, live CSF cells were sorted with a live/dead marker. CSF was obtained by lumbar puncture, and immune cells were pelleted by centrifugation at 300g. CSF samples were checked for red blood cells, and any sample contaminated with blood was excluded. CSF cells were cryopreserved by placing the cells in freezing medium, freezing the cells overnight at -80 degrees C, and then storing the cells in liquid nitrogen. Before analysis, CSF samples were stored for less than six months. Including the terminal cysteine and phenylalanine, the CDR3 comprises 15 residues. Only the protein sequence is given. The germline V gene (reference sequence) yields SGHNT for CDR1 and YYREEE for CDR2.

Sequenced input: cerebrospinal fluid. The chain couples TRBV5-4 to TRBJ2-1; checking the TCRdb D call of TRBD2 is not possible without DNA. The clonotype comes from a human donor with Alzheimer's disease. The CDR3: CASSLGDSLFEEQFF.